The source of this T cell receptor beta chain is a study of T cells in Graves' hyperthyroidism and ophthalmopathy. From RNA transcripts, TCR beta CDR3 regions were amplified. HTBI primers were the set used in a first-round RT-PCR of the TCR CDR3. TCRdb passed the multiplex PCR reads through MiXCR, listing each CDR3 protein once. Of around 700,000 distinct CDR3 sequences detected, around 19% appear once; the ten largest clones hold over 15%. In this sample, this clonotype turned up many times. The CDR3 runs 15 residues. Germline CDR1 reads LGHDT; CDR2 reads YNNKEL (reference sequence). Trimming cost V 1 base and J 1 base, with 11 bases left between them. Patients were excluded because of uncontrolled infection, other autoimmune disease, pregnancy or lactation.

The gene calls are TRBV3-1 and TRBJ2-7, with D possibly matching TRBD2 (6 bases). Material for sequencing was blood. This sequence originates from a woman aged 50 to 65 with Graves' hyperthyroidism that later progressed to Graves' ophthalmopathy. The CDR3 DNA reads TGTGCCAGCAGCCAAGTTGGCGGGGCATCCTACGAGCAGTACTTC. Protein: CASSQVGGASYEQYF.